This T cell receptor beta chain was sequenced for a study of identifying expanded T cells in peripheral blood. The study, taken as a whole, reports: Clone count variance between approximately two-week samples rose with total template count.

The repertoire was sequenced with immunoSEQ multiplex PCR; TCRdb's copy has only in-frame clones and lacks some. The sample records 100,000 to 150,000 clones, around 88% being singletons. As for this clone: Its target is unknown.

The V gene lost 5 bases and the J gene lost 3 bases, with 21 bases spanning the gap. CDR1 is LNHNV and CDR2 is YYDKDF in the germline V gene (reference sequence). The CDR3 has 17 residues. The source is a person between 18 and 69 years old in good health. Sequencing was carried out using blood. The rearrangement joins TRBV15 to TRBJ2-3; D assignment may be TRBD1 or TRBD2 (5 bases each). This CDR3 is CATSGKRGTAVTDTQYF. In DNA form, the CDR3 reads TGTGCCACCAGCGGTAAACGAGGGACGGCGGTTACAGATACGCAGTATTTT.